Below are 12 T cell receptor beta chains sequenced from a single sample in a study of cytomegalovirus exposure and HLA in healthy donors. The PCR was carried out with 60 Vbeta primers and 13 Jbeta primers. Produced via immunoSEQ multiplex PCR; TCRdb's table is partial and in-frame only. This table has hundreds of thousands of clones, roughly 80% appearing once. Sequenced input: PBMCs. The receptor set was obtained from a man aged 25-40 years in good health and CMV-seronegative.

The chain links TRBV4-1 to TRBJ1-5, with D perhaps TRBD1 (6 bases). V was clipped by 2 bases and J by 3 bases, with 17 bases between them. The CDR3 totals 17 residues. Germline V CDR1 and CDR2: MGHRA, YSYEKL. The CDR3 DNA is TGCGCCAGCAGCCAACGGATCGGGACAAGGAACAATCAGCCCCAGCATTTT. It specifies CASSQRIGTRNNQPQHF.

The genes are TRBV6-5 and TRBJ2-7; 7 bases align to TRBD1. The CDR3 is 11 amino acids. The germline CDR1 and CDR2 sequences are MNHEY and SVGAGI. J was trimmed by 3 bases and V by 10 bases; bases with no gene match: 3. This CDR3 reads CATRQGYEQYF. CDR3 nucleotide sequence: TGTGCCACGAGACAGGGCTACGAGCAGTACTTC.

This sequence joins TRBV7-2 and TRBJ1-6, with D maybe TRBD1 (6 bases). The V end lost 10 bases, the J end lost 2 bases, and 15 bases lay between the germline ends. CDR1 is SGHTA, CDR2 FQGNSA, per germline. The CDR3 consists of 15 residues. CDR3 sequence reads: CATGVGGTYNSPLHF. CDR3 nucleotide sequence: TGTGCCACCGGGGTAGGGGGTACCTATAATTCACCCCTCCACTTT.

The chain has TRBV11-3 and TRBJ2-7; no definite D call. The germline CDR1 and CDR2 sequences are SGHNT and YENEEA. V lost 1 base and J lost 2, with 12 bases in between. The CDR3 covers 15 residues. CDR3 nucleotides: TGTGCCAGCAGCTTAGCTTCGGGTGTCACCTACGAGCAGTACTTC. This sequence encodes CASSLASGVTYEQYF.

A few counts support this clone. The rearrangement uses TRBV6-1 and TRBJ1-5; no clear D. Germline V CDR1 and CDR2: MNHNS, SASEGT. The CDR3 loop spans 16 amino acids. V dropped 0 bases and J dropped 0 bases, with 9 bases sitting between them. The CDR3 DNA is TGTGCCAGCAGTGAAGCGTCCGTGTCTAGCAATCAGCCCCAGCATTTT. It codes for CASSEASVSSNQPQHF.

This chain's CDR3 is CASSLSVGLGNTIYF. CDR3 sequence (DNA): TGTGCCAGTAGCCTTTCTGTGGGGCTTGGAAACACCATATATTTT. The V call is TRBV19, the J call TRBJ1-3; possibly TRBD1 for D (5 bases). V was clipped by 6 bases and J by 3 bases, with 15 bases between them. Germline CDR1 LNHDA, CDR2 SQIVND (reference sequence). CDR3 length: 15 residues.

The rearrangement joins TRBV6-1 to TRBJ2-7, with D maybe TRBD2 (5 bases). The CDR3 length is 14 residues. CDR1 is MNHNS and CDR2 is SASEGT in the germline V gene. V was cut by 4 bases and J by 5 bases, with 15 bases left in between. The CDR3 is CASSGRRTVNEQYF. The DNA of the CDR3 is TGTGCCAGCAGTGGACGGAGGACGGTGAACGAGCAGTACTTC.

The V call is TRBV25-1, the J call TRBJ2-7; 11 bases match TRBD2. The CDR3 length is 18 residues. The V gene's germline CDR1 is MGHDK and CDR2 SYGVNS. V dropped 3 bases and J dropped 2; count of bases not matched to a gene: 12. This chain's CDR3 is CASSDGGPFSGGAYEQYF. The CDR3 nucleotides read TGTGCCAGCAGTGACGGGGGCCCATTTAGCGGGGGGGCCTACGAGCAGTACTTC.

Only one count was recorded for this clone. The rearrangement joins TRBV5-4 to TRBJ2-5; 8 nucleotides align to TRBD2. Germline loops: CDR1 SGHNT, CDR2 YYREEE (reference sequence). Trimming took 2 bases from V and 5 from J; bases not matched to a gene: 14. This CDR3 has 17 amino acids. CDR3 nucleotide sequence: TGTGCCAGCAGCTTACGACGGGGGGGCCTTCCAGGCGAGACCCAGTACTTC. Protein: CASSLRRGGLPGETQYF.

This clone has only one observation. The CDR3 DNA is TGTGCCAGCAGCCCACCGACAGGGGGCCTCGGAAACACCATATATTTT. Translated: CASSPPTGGLGNTIYF. The rearrangement uses TRBV5-4 and TRBJ1-3; 10 bases fit TRBD1. The CDR3 consists of 16 residues. Germline V lookup: CDR1 SGHNT, CDR2 YYREEE (reference sequence). With 4 bases clipped from V and 4 bases from J, the junction kept 8 bases outside the gene matches. The full variable domain, its missing parts supplied by reference TRBV5-4 and TRBJ1-3, is ETGVTQSPTHLIKTRGQQVTLRCSSQSGHNTVSWYQQALGQGPQFIFQYYREEENGRGNFPPRFSGLQFPNYSSELNVNALELDDSALYLCASSPPTGGLGNTIYFGEGSWLTVV.

The CDR3: CAISEGSGDGQFF. Written as DNA, the CDR3 is TGTGCCATCAGTGAGGGTAGCGGGGATGGGCAGTTCTTC. The chain carries TRBV10-3 and TRBJ2-1; 8 bases match TRBD2. V gave up 2 bases and J gave up 12 bases; unmatched junction bases: 6. CDR1 and CDR2 from the germline V gene are ENHRY and SYGVKD. This CDR3 region has 13 residues.

This clone was counted once. The rearrangement links TRBV7-2 to TRBJ2-7; TRBD2 might be the D (5 bases). The CDR3 sequence is 13 residues long. Germline lookup yields CDR1 SGHTA and CDR2 FQGNSA. Trimming shortened V by 4 bases and J by 2 bases, and 9 bases separated the two germline ends. The CDR3 reads CASSSWEPYEQYF. The CDR3 DNA reads as TGTGCCAGCAGCTCCTGGGAGCCCTACGAGCAGTACTTC. Full variable domain (remainder filled in from reference TRBV7-2 and TRBJ2-7): GAGVSQSPSNKVTEKGKDVELRCDPISGHTALYWYRQSLGQGLEFLIYFQGNSAPDKSGLPSDRFSAERTGGSVSTLTIQRTQQEDSAVYLCASSSWEPYEQYFGPGTRLTVT.